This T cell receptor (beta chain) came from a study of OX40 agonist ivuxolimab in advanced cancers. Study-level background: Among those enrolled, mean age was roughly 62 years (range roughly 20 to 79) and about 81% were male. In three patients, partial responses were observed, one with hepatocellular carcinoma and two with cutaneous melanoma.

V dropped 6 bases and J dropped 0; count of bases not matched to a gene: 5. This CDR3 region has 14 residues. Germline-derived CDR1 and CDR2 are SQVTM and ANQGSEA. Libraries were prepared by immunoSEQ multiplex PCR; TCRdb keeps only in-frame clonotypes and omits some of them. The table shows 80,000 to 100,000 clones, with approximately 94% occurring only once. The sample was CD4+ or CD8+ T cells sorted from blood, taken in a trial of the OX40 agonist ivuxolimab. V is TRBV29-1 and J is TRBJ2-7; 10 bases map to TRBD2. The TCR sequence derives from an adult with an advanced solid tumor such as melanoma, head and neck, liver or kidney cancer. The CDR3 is CSVRLAGVSYEQYF. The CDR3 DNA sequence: TGCAGCGTGAGACTAGCGGGCGTCTCCTACGAGCAGTACTTC.